Below are 18 T cell receptor beta chains sequenced from a single sample in a study of blood T cell repertoires in COVID-19. Method: immunoSEQ multiplex PCR; TCRdb's copy keeps in-frame clones and lacks some. The profile shows about 300,000 clones, around 90% of them singletons. The sample consisted of peripheral blood. The receptors shown here come from a young woman with COVID-19, enrolled during active disease.

This chain uses TRBV5-6 with TRBJ2-7; no reliable D call. Trimming stripped 3 bases from V and 7 bases from J, with 26 bases between. Germline V gives CDR1 SGHDT, CDR2 YYEEEE. The CDR3 is 17 residues long. CDR3 sequence reads: CASSSPFPSGHRLEQYF. CDR3 nucleotide sequence: TGTGCCAGCAGCTCGCCCTTCCCCTCTGGGCACCGCCTGGAGCAGTACTTC.

The J gene is TRBJ2-2, the V gene TRBV14; weak D call: TRBD2 (6 bases). Germline values: CDR1 SGHDN, CDR2 FVKESK. V shed 4 bases and J shed 5 bases, with 8 bases lying between them. There are 13 residues in the CDR3. For the CDR3, the DNA is TGTGCCAGCAGCCGGGACTTGACCGGGGAGCTGTTTTTT. This sequence encodes CASSRDLTGELFF.

J is TRBJ2-7 and V is TRBV28; D ambiguous. The V gene's germline CDR1 is MDHEN and CDR2 SYDVKM. The V end was cut by 1 base, the J end by 2 bases, with 12 bases between. This CDR3 spans 15 amino acids. DNA for the CDR3: TGTGCCAGCAGTTTATTCCAGGAAACAGCCTACGAGCAGTACTTC. Its translation is CASSLFQETAYEQYF.

J is TRBJ1-1 and V is TRBV7-6, with 10 nucleotides matching TRBD1. The CDR3 totals 16 residues. Germline loops: CDR1 SGHVS, CDR2 FNYEAQ. Unmatched junction bases numbered 7, after V lost 2 bases and J lost 4 bases. In nucleotides, the CDR3 is TGTGCCAGCAGCTTATCAATCGGACAGGGGGGCACTGAAGCTTTCTTT. Translating it yields CASSLSIGQGGTEAFF.

In this sample, this clone turned up once. The rearrangement uses TRBV9 and TRBJ2-2; TRBD2 might be the D (6 bases). V gave up 2 bases and J gave up 6 bases, with 11 bases separating them. The CDR3 runs 14 residues. Per the germline V gene, CDR1 is SGDLS and CDR2 is YYNGEE. DNA of the CDR3: TGTGCCAGCAGCGTGGCCTCGGGGGCCGGGGAGCTGTTTTTT. Its translation is CASSVASGAGELFF.

The rearrangement links TRBV3-1 (or the pseudogene TRBV3-2) to TRBJ2-1; 8 nucleotides align to TRBD2. This CDR3 comprises 18 residues. V was clipped by 1 base and J by 4 bases; unmatched bases: 12. Germline lookup yields CDR1 LGHDT and CDR2 YNNKEL (reference sequence). In DNA, the CDR3 is TGTGCCAGCAGCCAAGTGGGACGAGCGGGAGCGGGATACAATGAGCAGTTCTTC. Translating gives CASSQVGRAGAGYNEQFF.

In this sample, this clone turned up once. This sequence joins TRBV5-4 and TRBJ1-4; 8 positions match TRBD1. J lost 8 bases, V lost 4 bases, and 7 bases had no gene match. CDR1 SGHNT and CDR2 YYREEE come from the germline V gene (reference sequence). The CDR3 totals 14 residues. The chain's CDR3 is CASSTGQGWEKLFF. As DNA, the CDR3 is TGTGCCAGCAGCACTGGACAGGGATGGGAAAAACTGTTTTTT. The full variable domain, completed using reference TRBV5-4 and TRBJ1-4, is ETGVTQSPTHLIKTRGQQVTLRCSSQSGHNTVSWYQQALGQGPQFIFQYYREEENGRGNFPPRFSGLQFPNYSSELNVNALELDDSALYLCASSTGQGWEKLFFGSGTQLSVL.

The chain employs TRBV5-1 and TRBJ1-1; D is undetermined. CDR1 and CDR2 (germline): SGHRS, YFSETQ. The CDR3 covers 14 residues. V dropped 0 bases and J dropped 3 bases, with 9 bases sitting between them. CDR3 loop: CASSLGVSDTEAFF. In nucleotides, the CDR3 is TGCGCCAGCAGCTTGGGAGTGTCGGACACTGAAGCTTTCTTT.

The chain links TRBV10-3 to TRBJ2-5; TRBD1 agrees at 11 bases. After removal of 2 bases from V and 5 bases from J, the junction contained 4 bases not matched to a gene. The CDR3 loop spans 15 amino acids. Germline CDR1 reads ENHRY; CDR2 reads SYGVKD. The CDR3, as DNA: TGTGCCATCAGTGAGGGACAGGGGGCGGACGAGACCCAGTACTTC. It translates to CAISEGQGADETQYF.

The chain is built from TRBV3-1 (or the pseudogene TRBV3-2) and TRBJ2-7; TRBD2 might be the D (6 bases). CDR1 and CDR2 (germline): LGHDT, YNNKEL (reference sequence). Trimming left V 1 base short and J 0 bases short, with 10 bases between. There are 15 residues in the CDR3. The CDR3 DNA is TGTGCCAGCAGCCAAGTGCCCGGGAGCTCCTACGAGCAGTACTTC. It translates to CASSQVPGSSYEQYF.

This clone was seen more than once but under ten times. V usage is TRBV21-1 and J usage is TRBJ2-4; TRBD2 reflects the table's D call only, with no check against the DNA. TRBV21-1 is flagged as a pseudogene. This CDR3 is 18 amino acids long. CDR3 in DNA: TGTGCCAGCAGCAAAGGGGAGGGGAGCGGGGAGGACAAAAACATTCAGTACTTC. The encoded protein is CASSKGEGSGEDKNIQYF.

This clone is a singleton in its sample. V usage is TRBV2 and J usage is TRBJ1-2, with D possibly being TRBD1 (5 bases). Germline-derived CDR1 and CDR2 are SNHLY and FYNNEI. V shed 4 bases and J shed 5 bases, with 20 bases lying between them. CDR3 length: 16 amino acids. The CDR3 DNA reads TGTGCCAGCAGTGTCGACAGATCAACCGGAATGTATGGCTACACCTTC. It translates to CASSVDRSTGMYGYTF.

A single count supports this clone. This chain uses TRBV14 with TRBJ2-1; a possible D gene is TRBD2 (5 bases). Trimming cost V 0 bases and J 2 bases, with 11 bases left between them. CDR1 and CDR2 (germline): SGHDN, FVKESK. This CDR3 spans 16 amino acids. CDR3 bases: TGTGCCAGCAGCCAAGATCTAGCCGGGACCTACAATGAGCAGTTCTTC. Its protein product is CASSQDLAGTYNEQFF.

This chain links TRBV29-1 with TRBJ1-4; D not certain. V was clipped by 6 bases and J by 8 bases, with 16 bases between them. Germline-derived CDR1 and CDR2 are SQVTM and ANQGSEA. The CDR3 runs to 13 residues. CDR3 coding DNA: TGCAGCGTCTCAAGGGAAGGAGGAGAAAAACTGTTTTTT. This encodes CSVSREGGEKLFF.

J is TRBJ1-6 and V is TRBV27; D gene uncertain. From germline, CDR1 is MNHEY and CDR2 SMNVEV (reference sequence). This CDR3 has 12 residues. Trimming removed 3 bases at V and 10 bases at J, with 7 bases between. The CDR3 nucleotides read TGTGCCAGCAGTTTGGAGGACTCACCCCTCCACTTT. The encoded protein is CASSLEDSPLHF.

The CDR3 here is CATSGHGGTEAFF. As DNA, the CDR3 is TGTGCCACCAGTGGTCACGGAGGCACTGAAGCTTTCTTT. The V and J genes are TRBV24-1 and TRBJ1-1; D call uncertain. Germline V gene sequence: CDR1 KGHDR, CDR2 SFDVKD. This CDR3 comprises 13 residues. The V end lost 5 bases, the J end lost 4 bases, and 10 bases lay between the germline ends.

V usage is TRBV27 and J usage is TRBJ2-7; 7 bases are a match to TRBD1. V was clipped by 5 bases and J by 2 bases; unmatched bases: 6. The CDR3 sequence is 14 residues long. CDR1 is MNHEY, CDR2 SMNVEV, per germline (reference sequence). CDR3 region: CASSTRTGAYEQYF. In DNA, the CDR3 is TGTGCCAGCAGTACCCGGACAGGCGCCTACGAGCAGTACTTC.

The chain employs TRBV28 and TRBJ2-1, with 13 bases that match TRBD2. V shed 5 bases, J shed 4 bases, and the junction held 8 bases outside the gene matches. The germline V gene has CDR1 MDHEN and CDR2 SYDVKM. This CDR3 is built from 17 residues. The CDR3 loop is CASSPETSGGFYNEQFF. CDR3 DNA sequence: TGTGCCAGCAGTCCAGAGACTAGCGGGGGGTTTTACAATGAGCAGTTCTTC. Supplemented by reference TRBV28 and TRBJ2-1, the full variable domain reads DVKVTQSSRYLVKRTGEKVFLECVQDMDHENMFWYRQDPGLGLRLIYFSYDVKMKEKGDIPEGYSVSREKKERFSLILESASTNQTSMYLCASSPETSGGFYNEQFFGPGTRLTVL.